This T cell receptor beta chain was sequenced in a study of T cells after yellow fever vaccination. Study information: For low cell numbers, libraries were made with SMART-Seq v4 Ultra Low Input.

General observations from the study: Weaker, the secondary response had a peak occurring faster, on day 5 versus 15.

This clonotype was recorded many times. Its antigen remains unidentified. The 5'RACE template-switching step produced TCR cDNA and added a universal primer site and UMIs. One entry per CDR3 protein results from TCRdb running MiXCR on the 5' RACE reads. The data show about 63,000 distinct CDR3 sequences, approximately 8% seen once. Germline CDR1 is SGHAT and CDR2 is FQNNGV. Losses at the gene ends were 2 bases for V and 2 bases for J; bases not matched to a gene: 4. There are 15 residues in the CDR3. The chain employs TRBV11-2 and TRBJ2-3, with 7 bases fitting TRBD2. Sequencing was performed on CD8+ T cells sorted from PBMCs, taken 15 days after the yellow fever booster vaccination. The TCR comes from a young man who received the YFV17D yellow fever vaccine. The chain's CDR3 is CASSLPAGYTDTQYF. In DNA, the CDR3 is TGTGCCAGCAGCTTACCAGCGGGGTACACAGATACGCAGTATTTT.